Listed here are 12 T cell receptor beta chains from one sample, sequenced in a study of cytomegalovirus exposure and HLA in healthy donors. TCRdb's table, derived via immunoSEQ multiplex PCR, lists solely in-frame clones and lacks some. The repertoire includes 43,000 or so clones, approximately 90% of them detected once, and less than 6.5% sits in the top ten. Specimen: PBMCs. These TCRs come from a young man in good health and CMV-seronegative.

The chain employs TRBV4-3 and TRBJ1-4, with TRBD1 as a possible D gene (6 bases). The V gene's germline CDR1 is LGHNA and CDR2 YSLEER. V dropped 0 bases and J dropped 2 bases, with 7 bases sitting between them. This CDR3 spans 15 amino acids. The CDR3 DNA reads TGCGCCAGCAGCCAAGACCAGGGGACTAATGAAAAACTGTTTTTT. Translated: CASSQDQGTNEKLFF.

The chain carries TRBV6-4 and TRBJ2-3; a weak D match, TRBD2 (5 bases). Germline CDR1 is MRHNA and CDR2 is SNTAGT. V lost 0 bases, J lost 0 bases, and 10 bases lay in between. This CDR3 spans 16 amino acids. The CDR3 DNA sequence: TGTGCCAGCAGTGACTCCGGACTCGGGAGCACAGATACGCAGTATTTT. This sequence encodes CASSDSGLGSTDTQYF.

This chain joins TRBV4-3 and TRBJ1-2; 12 bases align to TRBD1. The trim removed 3 bases at V and 2 bases at J, leaving 7 bases unmatched. This CDR3 has 17 residues. Germline V gene data show CDR1 as LGHNA and CDR2 as YSLEER. The DNA of the CDR3 is TGCGCCAGCAGCCATGCCCGGGACAGGGGGCGGAACTATGGCTACACCTTC. This codes for CASSHARDRGRNYGYTF.

The chain couples TRBV9 to TRBJ1-2; 8 bases agree with TRBD1. The germline V gene encodes CDR1 SGDLS and CDR2 YYNGEE. V lost 2 bases, J lost 8 bases, and 5 bases stayed unmatched. This CDR3 has 13 residues. This CDR3 reads CASSVDRGDGYTF. The CDR3 nucleotides are TGTGCCAGCAGCGTCGACAGGGGAGACGGCTACACCTTC.

This chain connects TRBV7-9 to TRBJ2-5, with TRBD2 identical over 8 bases. The CDR3 loop spans 16 amino acids. The V segment lost 5 bases and the J segment 2 bases; nucleotides outside the gene matches: 10. Germline values: CDR1 SEHNR, CDR2 FQNEAQ (reference sequence). CDR3 sequence: CASSPNLTSGQETQYF. DNA for the CDR3: TGTGCCAGCAGCCCCAACCTTACTAGCGGACAAGAGACCCAGTACTTC.

The chain is built from TRBV5-1 and TRBJ1-1; possible D gene TRBD1, 5 bases. V lost 4 bases, J lost 1 base, and 11 bases lay in between. This CDR3 has 14 residues. Looked up from germline, CDR1 is SGHRS and CDR2 is YFSETQ. CDR3 sequence reads: CASSQQEANTEAFF. The CDR3 DNA follows: TGCGCCAGCAGCCAACAGGAAGCGAACACTGAAGCTTTCTTT. Using reference TRBV5-1 and TRBJ1-1 for the parts outside the CDR3, the full variable domain is KAGVTQTPRYLIKTRGQQVTLSCSPISGHRSVSWYQQTPGQGLQFLFEYFSETQRNKGNFPGRFSGRQFSNSRSEMNVSTLELGDSALYLCASSQQEANTEAFFGQGTRLTVV.

The chain uses TRBV6-6 and TRBJ2-7, with D possibly TRBD2 on 7 matching bases. CDR3 length equals 15 residues. Trimming removed 6 bases at V and 4 bases at J, with 19 bases between. Germline CDR1 reads MNHNY; CDR2 reads SVGAGI (reference sequence). The CDR3 DNA follows: TGTGCCAGCAGCCCAGTCCGGGGGGCGAAGTACGAGCAGTACTTC. Protein: CASSPVRGAKYEQYF.

This rearrangement joins TRBV10-2 to TRBJ2-1; D gene unclear. With 3 bases removed from V and 2 bases from J, the gap between germline ends came to 20 bases. The V gene's germline CDR1 is WSHSY and CDR2 SAAADI. The CDR3 consists of 18 residues. In nucleotides, the CDR3 is TGCGCCAGCAGTGATCCAGGTCTCGACCCGGTCCCCTACAATGAGCAGTTCTTC. Its protein is CASSDPGLDPVPYNEQFF.

The chain recombines TRBV2 with TRBJ1-3, with a possible D match to TRBD1 (6 bases). CDR3 size: 15 residues. V lost 5 bases and J 0 bases, leaving 11 bases between the germline ends. CDR1 and CDR2 (germline): SNHLY, FYNNEI. Here the CDR3 DNA reads TGTGCCAGCAGTTCCGGGACAAACTCTGGAAACACCATATATTTT. As protein: CASSSGTNSGNTIYF.

The chain has TRBV4-3 and TRBJ2-6; tentatively, D is TRBD2 (5 bases). V lost 0 bases and J 1 base, leaving 7 bases between the germline ends. This CDR3 contains 16 residues. Germline values: CDR1 LGHNA, CDR2 YSLEER. CDR3 amino acids: CASSQEGASGANVLTF. The CDR3 DNA sequence: TGCGCCAGCAGCCAAGAGGGAGCATCTGGGGCCAACGTCCTGACTTTC.

The chain joins TRBV6-6 to TRBJ2-3; 11 positions agree with TRBD2. The germline V gene encodes CDR1 MNHNY and CDR2 SVGAGI (reference sequence). V lost 5 bases to trimming and J lost 2 bases; unmatched junction nucleotides: 6. The CDR3 contains 16 residues. The DNA of the CDR3 is TGTGCCAGCAGTCGCACGGGACTAGCGGTCACAGATACGCAGTATTTT. Its translation is CASSRTGLAVTDTQYF.

The chain links TRBV6-1 to TRBJ2-7; maybe TRBD1 (5 bases). The germline gives CDR1 MNHNS, CDR2 SASEGT. The CDR3 extends over 16 amino acids. The ends were cut back, 0 bases at V and 1 base at J, with 13 bases in the middle. CDR3 nucleotide sequence: TGTGCCAGCAGTGAAGCTGGGGCCGTAAGGTCCTACGAGCAGTACTTC. Translating it yields CASSEAGAVRSYEQYF.